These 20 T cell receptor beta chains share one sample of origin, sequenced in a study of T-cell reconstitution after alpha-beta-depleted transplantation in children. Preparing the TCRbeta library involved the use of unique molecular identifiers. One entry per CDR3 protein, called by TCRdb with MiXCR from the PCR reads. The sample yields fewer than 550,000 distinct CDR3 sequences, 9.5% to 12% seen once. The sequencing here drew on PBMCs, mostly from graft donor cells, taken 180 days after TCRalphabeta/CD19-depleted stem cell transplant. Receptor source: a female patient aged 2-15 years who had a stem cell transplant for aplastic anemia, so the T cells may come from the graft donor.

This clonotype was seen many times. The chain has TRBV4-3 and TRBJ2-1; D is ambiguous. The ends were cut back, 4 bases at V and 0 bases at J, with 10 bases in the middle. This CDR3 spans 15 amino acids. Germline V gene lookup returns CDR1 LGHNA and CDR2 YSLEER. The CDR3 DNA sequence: TGCGCCAGCAGCCGAAGTACGAGCTCCTACAATGAGCAGTTCTTC. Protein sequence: CASSRSTSSYNEQFF.

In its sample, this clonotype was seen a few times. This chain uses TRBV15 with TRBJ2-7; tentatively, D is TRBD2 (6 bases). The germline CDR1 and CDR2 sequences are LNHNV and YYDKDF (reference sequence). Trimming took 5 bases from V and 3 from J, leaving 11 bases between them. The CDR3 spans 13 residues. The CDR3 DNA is TGTGCCACCAGCGGGGGACTCTACTACGAGCAGTACTTC. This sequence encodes CATSGGLYYEQYF.

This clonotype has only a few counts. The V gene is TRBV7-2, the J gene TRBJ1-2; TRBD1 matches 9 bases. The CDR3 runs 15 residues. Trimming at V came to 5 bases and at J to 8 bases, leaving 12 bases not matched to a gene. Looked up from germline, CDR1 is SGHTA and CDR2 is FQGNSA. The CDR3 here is CASSPRQGESGGYTF. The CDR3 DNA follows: TGTGCCAGCAGCCCCCGACAGGGGGAATCCGGGGGCTACACCTTC.

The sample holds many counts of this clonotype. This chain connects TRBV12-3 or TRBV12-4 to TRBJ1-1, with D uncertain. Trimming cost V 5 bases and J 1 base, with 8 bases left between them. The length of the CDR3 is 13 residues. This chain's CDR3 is CASSPPRNTEAFF. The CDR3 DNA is TGTGCCAGCAGTCCCCCGAGGAACACTGAAGCTTTCTTT.

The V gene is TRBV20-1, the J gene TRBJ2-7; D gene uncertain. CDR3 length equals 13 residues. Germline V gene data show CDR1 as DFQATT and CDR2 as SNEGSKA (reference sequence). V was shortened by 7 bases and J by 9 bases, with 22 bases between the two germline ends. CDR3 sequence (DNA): TGCAGTGTGGTGTCGCCCCAAAGGTTGGTGCAGTACTTC. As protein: CSVVSPQRLVQYF.

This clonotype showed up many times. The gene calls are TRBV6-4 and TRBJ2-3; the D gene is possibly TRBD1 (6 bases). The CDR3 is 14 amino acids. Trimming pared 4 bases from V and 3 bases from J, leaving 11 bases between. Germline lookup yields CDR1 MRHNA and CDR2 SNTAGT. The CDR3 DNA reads TGTGCCAGCAGTGCTAACAGGGAAACAGATACGCAGTATTTT. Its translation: CASSANRETDTQYF.

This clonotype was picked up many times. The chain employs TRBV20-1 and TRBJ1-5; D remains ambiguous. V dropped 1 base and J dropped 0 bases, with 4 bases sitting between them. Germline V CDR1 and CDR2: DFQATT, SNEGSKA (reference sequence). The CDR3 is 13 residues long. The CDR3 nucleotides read TGCAGTGCTAGAGGATTTAGCAATCAGCCCCAGCATTTT. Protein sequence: CSARGFSNQPQHF.

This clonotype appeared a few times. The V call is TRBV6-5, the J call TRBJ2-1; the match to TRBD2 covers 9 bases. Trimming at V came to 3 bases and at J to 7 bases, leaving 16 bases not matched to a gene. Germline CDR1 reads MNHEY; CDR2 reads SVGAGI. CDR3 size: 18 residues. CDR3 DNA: TGTGCCAGCAGTTATGGAGTCCTAGCGGGGTTTAGGATAAATGAGCAGTTCTTC. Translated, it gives CASSYGVLAGFRINEQFF.

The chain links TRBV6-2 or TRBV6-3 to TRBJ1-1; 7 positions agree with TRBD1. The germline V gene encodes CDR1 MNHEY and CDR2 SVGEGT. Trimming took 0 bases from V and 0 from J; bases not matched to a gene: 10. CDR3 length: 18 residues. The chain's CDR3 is CASSYSMGQRYMNTEAFF. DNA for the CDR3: TGTGCCAGCAGTTACTCTATGGGACAGCGCTATATGAACACTGAAGCTTTCTTT.

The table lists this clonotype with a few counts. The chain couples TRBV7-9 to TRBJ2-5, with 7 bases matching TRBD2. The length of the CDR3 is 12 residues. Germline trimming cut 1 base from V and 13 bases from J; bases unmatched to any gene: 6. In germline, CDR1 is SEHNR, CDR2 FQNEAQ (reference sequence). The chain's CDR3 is CASSLGGREGYF. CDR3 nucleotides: TGTGCCAGCAGCTTAGGTGGCAGGGAGGGGTACTTC.

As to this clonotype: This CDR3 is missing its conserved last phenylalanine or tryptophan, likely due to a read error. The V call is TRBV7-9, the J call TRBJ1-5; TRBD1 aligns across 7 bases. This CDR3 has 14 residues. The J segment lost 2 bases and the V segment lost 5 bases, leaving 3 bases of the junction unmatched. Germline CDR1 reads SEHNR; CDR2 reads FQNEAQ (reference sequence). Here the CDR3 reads CASSTGQGNQPQHI. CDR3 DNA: TGTGCCAGCAGCACTGGACAGGGCAATCAGCCCCAGCATATT.

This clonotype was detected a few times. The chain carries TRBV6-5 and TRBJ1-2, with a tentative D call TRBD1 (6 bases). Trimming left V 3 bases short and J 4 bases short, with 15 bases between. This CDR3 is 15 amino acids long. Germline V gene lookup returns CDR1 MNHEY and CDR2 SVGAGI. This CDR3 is CASSYSGGRVYGYTF. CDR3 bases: TGTGCCAGCAGTTATAGCGGGGGGCGAGTCTATGGCTACACCTTC.

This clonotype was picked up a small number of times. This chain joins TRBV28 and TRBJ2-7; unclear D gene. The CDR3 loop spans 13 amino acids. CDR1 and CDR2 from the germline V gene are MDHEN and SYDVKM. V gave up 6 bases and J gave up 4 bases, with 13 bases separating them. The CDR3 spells CASSQRSQYEQYV. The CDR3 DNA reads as TGTGCCAGCAGCCAGAGATCGCAATACGAGCAGTACGTC.

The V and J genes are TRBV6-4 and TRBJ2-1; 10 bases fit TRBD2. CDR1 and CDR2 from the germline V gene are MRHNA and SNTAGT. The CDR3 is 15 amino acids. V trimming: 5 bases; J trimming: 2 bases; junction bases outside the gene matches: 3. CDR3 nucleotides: TGTGCCAGCAGTACCGGGACTAGCGCCTACAATGAGCAGTTCTTC. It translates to CASSTGTSAYNEQFF.

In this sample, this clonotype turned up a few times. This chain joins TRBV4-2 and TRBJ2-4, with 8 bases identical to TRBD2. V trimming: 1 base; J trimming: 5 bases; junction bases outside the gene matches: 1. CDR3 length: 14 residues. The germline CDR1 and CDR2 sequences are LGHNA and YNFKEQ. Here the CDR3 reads CASSQAGGQNIQYF. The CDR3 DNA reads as TGTGCCAGCAGCCAAGCGGGGGGGCAAAACATTCAGTACTTC.

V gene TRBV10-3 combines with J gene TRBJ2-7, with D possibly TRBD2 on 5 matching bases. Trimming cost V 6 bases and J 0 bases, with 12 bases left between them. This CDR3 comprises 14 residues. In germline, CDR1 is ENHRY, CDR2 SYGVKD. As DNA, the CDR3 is TGTGCCATCAGGGGGTCTAGCATCTCCTACGAGCAGTACTTC. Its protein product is CAIRGSSISYEQYF.

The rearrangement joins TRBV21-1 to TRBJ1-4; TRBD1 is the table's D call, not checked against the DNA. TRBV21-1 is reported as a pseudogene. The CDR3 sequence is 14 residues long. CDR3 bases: TGTGCCAGCAGCAATGACAGTTATAATGAAAAACTGTTTTTT. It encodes CASSNDSYNEKLFF.

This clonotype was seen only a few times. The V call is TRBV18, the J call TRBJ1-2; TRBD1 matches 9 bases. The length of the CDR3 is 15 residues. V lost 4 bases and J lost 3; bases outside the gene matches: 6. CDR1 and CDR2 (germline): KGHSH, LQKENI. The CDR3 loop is CASSHSDRGDYGYTF. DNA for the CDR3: TGTGCCAGCTCACATTCGGACAGGGGCGACTATGGCTACACCTTC.

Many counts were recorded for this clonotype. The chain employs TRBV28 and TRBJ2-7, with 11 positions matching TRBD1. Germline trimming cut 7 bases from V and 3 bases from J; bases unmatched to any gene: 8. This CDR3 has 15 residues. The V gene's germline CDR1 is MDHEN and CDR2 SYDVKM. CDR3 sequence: CASTLGGTGGYEQYF. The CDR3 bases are TGTGCCAGCACCCTGGGAGGGACAGGGGGCTACGAGCAGTACTTC.

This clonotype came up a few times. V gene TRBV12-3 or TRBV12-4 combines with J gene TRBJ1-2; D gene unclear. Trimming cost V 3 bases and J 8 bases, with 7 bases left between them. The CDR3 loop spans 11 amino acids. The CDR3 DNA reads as TGTGCCAGCAGTTTGGTAGAGGGCTACACCTTC. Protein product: CASSLVEGYTF.